Here is one T cell receptor beta chain with its context. Its antigen is unknown. The entry originates in a study of cytomegalovirus exposure and HLA in healthy donors. Study conclusions and caveats: Based on reports, TCR beta sequences accurately predicted HLA-A and HLA-B alleles for most subjects. Analysis performed later showed TCR beta chains linked to HLA being more clonally expanded than equally common others. The authors later linked a missense DCLRE1C variant to TCR beta V- and J-gene trimming.

This PCR relied on a set of 60 Vbeta primers and 13 Jbeta primers. Profiling relied on immunoSEQ multiplex PCR, and the TCRdb table lists in-frame clones only, not all of them. This sample yields around 150,000 clones, of which roughly a tenth are seen a single time; about 2% belongs to the top ten. Germline CDR1 SQVTM, CDR2 ANQGSEA. Trimming took 6 bases from V and 7 from J, leaving 13 bases between them. The CDR3 loop spans 13 amino acids. Sequencing was carried out using PBMCs. The chain joins TRBV29-1 to TRBJ1-6, with D perhaps TRBD1 (6 bases). The clonotype comes from a male donor in good health and CMV-seronegative. In DNA, the CDR3 is TGCAGCGTGCGGACAGAGGAAAATTCACCCCTCCACTTT. As protein: CSVRTEENSPLHF.